These 3 T cell receptor beta chains were all obtained from the same sample, sequenced in a study of T cell responses to AZD1222 COVID-19 vaccine. Using immunoSEQ multiplex PCR, the repertoire was profiled, and TCRdb retains in-frame clones only, with some absent. The data contain 100,000 to 150,000 clones, 85% to 95% of them seen just once; the ten biggest clones take up 5.4%. The sample here was peripheral blood, taken on day 0 of AZD1222 vaccination. The receptors here all came from an adult in good health.

The count of this clone is one. The chain links TRBV30 to TRBJ1-4; D might be TRBD1 (5 bases). CDR3 size: 15 residues. V gave up 3 bases and J gave up 5 bases, with 16 bases separating them. Germline V gives CDR1 GTSNPN, CDR2 SVGIG (reference sequence). The CDR3 spells CAWSQALRENEKLFF. The CDR3 DNA reads TGTGCCTGGAGCCAAGCCCTCAGGGAAAATGAAAAACTGTTTTTT.

The genes are TRBV4-2 and TRBJ2-7; 9 bases are a match to TRBD2. CDR3 length equals 13 residues. V lost 0 bases and J lost 6; bases outside the gene matches: 0. The germline V gene has CDR1 LGHNA and CDR2 YNFKEQ. In DNA form, the CDR3 reads TGTGCCAGCAGCCAAGAGACTAGCGGCGAGCAGTACTTC. As protein: CASSQETSGEQYF.

The V gene is TRBV9, the J gene TRBJ1-2; TRBD1 aligns across 10 bases. The CDR3 has 16 amino acids. Germline loops: CDR1 SGDLS, CDR2 YYNGEE. The V and J ends lost 3 bases and 7 bases, in that order; junction bases with no gene match: 12. CDR3 DNA sequence: TGTGCCAGCAGCGCCAGACAGGGGGCGGCTAGTATTGGCTACACCTTC. This encodes CASSARQGAASIGYTF. Variable domain in full (rest from reference TRBV9 and TRBJ1-2): DSGVTQTPKHLITATGQRVTLRCSPRSGDLSVYWYQQSLDQGLQFLIQYYNGEERAKGNILERFSAQQFPDLHSELNLSSLELGDSALYFCASSARQGAASIGYTFGSGTRLTVV.